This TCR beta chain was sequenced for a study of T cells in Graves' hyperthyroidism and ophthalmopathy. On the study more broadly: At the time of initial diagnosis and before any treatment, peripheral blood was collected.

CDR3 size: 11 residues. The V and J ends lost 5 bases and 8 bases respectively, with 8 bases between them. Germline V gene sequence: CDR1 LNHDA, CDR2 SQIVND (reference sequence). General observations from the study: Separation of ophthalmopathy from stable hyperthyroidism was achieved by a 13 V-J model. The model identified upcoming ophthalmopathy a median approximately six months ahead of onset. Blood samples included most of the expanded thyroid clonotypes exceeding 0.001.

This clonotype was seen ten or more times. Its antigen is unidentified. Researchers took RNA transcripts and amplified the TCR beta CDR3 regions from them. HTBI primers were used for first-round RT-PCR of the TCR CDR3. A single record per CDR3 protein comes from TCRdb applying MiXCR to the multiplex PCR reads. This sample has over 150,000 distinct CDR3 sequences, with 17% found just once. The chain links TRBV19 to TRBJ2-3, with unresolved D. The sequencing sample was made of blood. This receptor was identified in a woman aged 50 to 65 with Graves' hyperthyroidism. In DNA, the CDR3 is TGTGCCAGTAGTTCGTTTGGTACGCAGTATTTT. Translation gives CASSSFGTQYF.